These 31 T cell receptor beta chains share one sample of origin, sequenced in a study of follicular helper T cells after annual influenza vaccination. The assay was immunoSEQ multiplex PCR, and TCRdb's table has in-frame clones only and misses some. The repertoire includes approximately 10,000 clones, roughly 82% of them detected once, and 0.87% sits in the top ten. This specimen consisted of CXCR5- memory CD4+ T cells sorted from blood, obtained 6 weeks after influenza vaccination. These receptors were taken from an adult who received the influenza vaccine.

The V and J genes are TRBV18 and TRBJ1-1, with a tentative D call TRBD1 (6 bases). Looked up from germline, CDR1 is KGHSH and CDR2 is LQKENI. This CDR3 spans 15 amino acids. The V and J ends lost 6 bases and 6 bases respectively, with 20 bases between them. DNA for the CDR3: TGTGCCAGCTCCCTGGCGGGGGGCACCGGGTCTGAAGCTTTCTTT. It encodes CASSLAGGTGSEAFF.

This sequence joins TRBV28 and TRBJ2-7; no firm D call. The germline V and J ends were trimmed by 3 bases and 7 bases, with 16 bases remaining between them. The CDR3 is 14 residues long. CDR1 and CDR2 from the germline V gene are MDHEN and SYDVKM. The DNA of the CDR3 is TGTGCCAGCAGTTTCCCCCCCTCTCCTAGGGAGCAGTACTTC. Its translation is CASSFPPSPREQYF.

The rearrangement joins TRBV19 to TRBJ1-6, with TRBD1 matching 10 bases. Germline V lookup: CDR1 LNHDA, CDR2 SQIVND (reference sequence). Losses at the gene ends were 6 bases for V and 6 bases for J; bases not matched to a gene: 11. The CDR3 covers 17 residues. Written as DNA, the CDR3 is TGTGCCAGTAGGCCGATCGACAGGGGGCGAAGTAATTCACCCCTCCACTTT. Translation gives CASRPIDRGRSNSPLHF.

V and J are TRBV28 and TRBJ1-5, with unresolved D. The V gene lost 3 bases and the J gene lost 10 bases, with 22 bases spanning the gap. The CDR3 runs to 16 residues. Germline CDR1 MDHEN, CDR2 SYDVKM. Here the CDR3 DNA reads TGTGCCAGCAGTTTCTTGTCTCAGGCATTCCTTGGACCCCAGCATTTT. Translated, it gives CASSFLSQAFLGPQHF.

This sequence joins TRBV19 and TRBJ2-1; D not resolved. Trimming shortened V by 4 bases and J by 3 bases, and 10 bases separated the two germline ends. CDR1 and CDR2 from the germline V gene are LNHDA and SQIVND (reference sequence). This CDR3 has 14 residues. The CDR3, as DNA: TGTGCCAGTAGTAGCCTTGCGATCTACAATGAGCAGTTCTTC. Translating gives CASSSLAIYNEQFF.

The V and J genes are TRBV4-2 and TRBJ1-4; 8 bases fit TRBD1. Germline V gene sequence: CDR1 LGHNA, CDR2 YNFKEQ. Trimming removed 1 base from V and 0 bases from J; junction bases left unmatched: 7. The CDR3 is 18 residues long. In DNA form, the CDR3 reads TGTGCCAGCAGCCAAGTCGGACAGGGAATTGCAACTAATGAAAAACTGTTTTTT. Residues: CASSQVGQGIATNEKLFF.

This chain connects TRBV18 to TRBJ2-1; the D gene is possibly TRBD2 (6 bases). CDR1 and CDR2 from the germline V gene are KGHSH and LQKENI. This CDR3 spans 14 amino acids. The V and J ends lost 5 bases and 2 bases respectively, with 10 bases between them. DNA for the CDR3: TGTGCCAGCTCAGGGGGAGGCACCTACAATGAGCAGTTCTTC. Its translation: CASSGGGTYNEQFF. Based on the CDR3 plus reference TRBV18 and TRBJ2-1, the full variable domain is NAGVMQNPRHLVRRRGQEARLRCSPMKGHSHVYWYRQLPEEGLKFMVYLQKENIIDESGMPKERFSAEFPKEGPSILRIQQVVRGDSAAYFCASSGGGTYNEQFFGPGTRLTVL.

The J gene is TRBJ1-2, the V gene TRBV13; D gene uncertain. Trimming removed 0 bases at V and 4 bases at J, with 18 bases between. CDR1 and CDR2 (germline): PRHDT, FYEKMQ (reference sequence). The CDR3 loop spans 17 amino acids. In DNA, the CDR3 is TGTGCCAGCAGCTTAGGGCGTGGTGGGGTGGGCTCCTATGGCTACACCTTC. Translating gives CASSLGRGGVGSYGYTF.

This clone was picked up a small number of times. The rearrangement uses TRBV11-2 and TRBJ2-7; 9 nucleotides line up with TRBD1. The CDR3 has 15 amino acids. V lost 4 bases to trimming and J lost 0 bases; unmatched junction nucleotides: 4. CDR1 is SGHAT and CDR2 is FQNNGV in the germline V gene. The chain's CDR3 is CASSSGQGYSYEQYF. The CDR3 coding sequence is TGTGCCAGCAGCTCGGGACAGGGCTACTCCTACGAGCAGTACTTC. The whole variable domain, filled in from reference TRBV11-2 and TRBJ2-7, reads EAGVAQSPRYKIIEKRQSVAFWCNPISGHATLYWYQQILGQGPKLLIQFQNNGVVDDSQLPKDRFSAERLKGVDSTLKIQPAKLEDSAVYLCASSSGQGYSYEQYFGPGTRLTVT.

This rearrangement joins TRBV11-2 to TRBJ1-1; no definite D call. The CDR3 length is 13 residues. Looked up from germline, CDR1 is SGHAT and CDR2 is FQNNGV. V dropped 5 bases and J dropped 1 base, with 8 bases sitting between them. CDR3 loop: CASSAPENTEAFF. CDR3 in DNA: TGTGCCAGCAGCGCACCAGAGAACACTGAAGCTTTCTTT.

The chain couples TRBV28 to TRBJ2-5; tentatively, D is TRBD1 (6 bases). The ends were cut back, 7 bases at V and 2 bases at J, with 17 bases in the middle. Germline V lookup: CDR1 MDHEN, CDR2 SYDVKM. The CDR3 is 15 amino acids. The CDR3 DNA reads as TGTGCCAGCAATTCGATGGGGGCGTCTCAAGAGACCCAGTACTTC. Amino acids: CASNSMGASQETQYF.

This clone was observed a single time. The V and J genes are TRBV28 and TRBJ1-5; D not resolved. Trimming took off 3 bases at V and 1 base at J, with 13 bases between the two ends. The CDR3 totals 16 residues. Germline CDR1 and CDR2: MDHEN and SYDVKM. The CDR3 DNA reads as TGTGCCAGCAGTTTGAGAGTTACAGCCAGCAATCAGCCCCAGCATTTT. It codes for CASSLRVTASNQPQHF.

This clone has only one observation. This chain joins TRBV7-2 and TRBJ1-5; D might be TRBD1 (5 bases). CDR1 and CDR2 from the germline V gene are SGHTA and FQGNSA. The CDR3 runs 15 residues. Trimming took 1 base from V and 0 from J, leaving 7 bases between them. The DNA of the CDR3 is TGTGCCAGCAGCTTAGGACAGACTAGCAATCAGCCCCAGCATTTT. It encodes CASSLGQTSNQPQHF.

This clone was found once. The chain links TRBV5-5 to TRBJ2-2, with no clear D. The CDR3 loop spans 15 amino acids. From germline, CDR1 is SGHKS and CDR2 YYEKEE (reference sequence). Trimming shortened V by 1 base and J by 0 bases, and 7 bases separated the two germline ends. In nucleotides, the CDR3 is TGTGCCAGCAGCTTGACTGGGACGAACACCGGGGAGCTGTTTTTT. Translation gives CASSLTGTNTGELFF.

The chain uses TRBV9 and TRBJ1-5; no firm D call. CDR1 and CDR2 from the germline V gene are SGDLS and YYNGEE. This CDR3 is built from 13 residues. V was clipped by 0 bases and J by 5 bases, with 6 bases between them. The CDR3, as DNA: TGTGCCAGCAGCGTAGGTAGGGATCAGCCCCAGCATTTT. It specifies CASSVGRDQPQHF.

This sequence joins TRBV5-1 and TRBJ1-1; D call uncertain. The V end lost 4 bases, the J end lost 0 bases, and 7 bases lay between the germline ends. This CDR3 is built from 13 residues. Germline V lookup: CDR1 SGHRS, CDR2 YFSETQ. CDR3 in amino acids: CASSLTMNTEAFF. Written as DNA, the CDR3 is TGCGCCAGCAGCCTAACTATGAACACTGAAGCTTTCTTT.

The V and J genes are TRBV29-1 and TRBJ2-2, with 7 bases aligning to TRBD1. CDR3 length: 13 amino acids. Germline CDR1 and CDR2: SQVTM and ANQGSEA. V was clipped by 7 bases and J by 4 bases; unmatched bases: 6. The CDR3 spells CSGGTDGTGELFF. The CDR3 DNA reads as TGCAGCGGGGGGACAGATGGCACCGGGGAGCTGTTTTTT.

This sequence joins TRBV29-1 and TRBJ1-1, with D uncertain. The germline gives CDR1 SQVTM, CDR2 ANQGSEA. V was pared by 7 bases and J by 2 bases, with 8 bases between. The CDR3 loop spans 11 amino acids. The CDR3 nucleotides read TGCAGCGGATCCTTCAACACTGAAGCTTTCTTT. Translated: CSGSFNTEAFF.

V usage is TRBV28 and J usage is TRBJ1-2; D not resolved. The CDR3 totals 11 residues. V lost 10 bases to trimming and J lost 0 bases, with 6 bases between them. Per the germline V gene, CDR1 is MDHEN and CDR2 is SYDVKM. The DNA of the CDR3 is TGTGCCACCAGAGCTAACTATGGCTACACCTTC. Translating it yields CATRANYGYTF.

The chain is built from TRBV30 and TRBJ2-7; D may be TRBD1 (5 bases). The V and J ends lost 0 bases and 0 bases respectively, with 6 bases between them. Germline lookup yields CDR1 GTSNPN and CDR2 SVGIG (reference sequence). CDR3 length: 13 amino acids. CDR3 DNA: TGTGCCTGGAGTGTACAGGTCTCCTACGAGCAGTACTTC. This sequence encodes CAWSVQVSYEQYF. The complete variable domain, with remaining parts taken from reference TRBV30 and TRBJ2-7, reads SQTIHQWPATLVQPVGSPLSLECTVEGTSNPNLYWYRQAAGRGLQLLFYSVGIGQISSEVPQNLSASRPQDRQFILSSKKLLLSDSGFYLCAWSVQVSYEQYFGPGTRLTVT.

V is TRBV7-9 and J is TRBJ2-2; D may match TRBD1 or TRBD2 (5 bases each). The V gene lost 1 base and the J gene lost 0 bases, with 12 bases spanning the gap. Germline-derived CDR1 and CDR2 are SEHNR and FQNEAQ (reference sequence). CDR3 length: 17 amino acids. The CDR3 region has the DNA TGTGCCAGCAGCTTAGAACCGGGACGTTCGAACACCGGGGAGCTGTTTTTT. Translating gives CASSLEPGRSNTGELFF.

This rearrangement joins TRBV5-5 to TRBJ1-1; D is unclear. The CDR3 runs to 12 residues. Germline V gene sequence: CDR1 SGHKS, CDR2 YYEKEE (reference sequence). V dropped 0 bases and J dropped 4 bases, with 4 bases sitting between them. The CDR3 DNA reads TGTGCCAGCAGCTTGGGGTCCACTGAAGCTTTCTTT. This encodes CASSLGSTEAFF.

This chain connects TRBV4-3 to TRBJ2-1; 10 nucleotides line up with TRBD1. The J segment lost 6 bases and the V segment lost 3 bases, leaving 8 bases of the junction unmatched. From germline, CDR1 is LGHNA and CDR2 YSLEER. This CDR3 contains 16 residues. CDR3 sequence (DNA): TGCGCCAGCAGCCATGCTACCGGACAGGGGGGCAATGAGCAGTTCTTC. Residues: CASSHATGQGGNEQFF.

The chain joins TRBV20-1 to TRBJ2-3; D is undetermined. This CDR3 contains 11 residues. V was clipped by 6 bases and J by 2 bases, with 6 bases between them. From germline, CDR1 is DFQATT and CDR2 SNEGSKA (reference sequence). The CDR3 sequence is CSALSTDTQYF. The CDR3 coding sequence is TGCAGTGCCCTATCCACAGATACGCAGTATTTT.

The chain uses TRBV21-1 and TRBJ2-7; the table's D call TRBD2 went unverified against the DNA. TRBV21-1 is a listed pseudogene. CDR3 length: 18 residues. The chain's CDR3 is CASGTYYRLAGGVNEQYF. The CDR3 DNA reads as TGTGCCAGCGGGACCTATTATCGACTAGCGGGGGGGGTTAACGAGCAGTACTTC.

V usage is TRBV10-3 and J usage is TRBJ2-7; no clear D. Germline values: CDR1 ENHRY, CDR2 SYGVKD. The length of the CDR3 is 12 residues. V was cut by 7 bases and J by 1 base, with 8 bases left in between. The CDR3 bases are TGTGCCATCAAAGGGATTTCCTACGAGCAGTACTTC. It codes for CAIKGISYEQYF.

CDR3 DNA sequence: TGCGCCACCCACCTTGGAGGGGTCGGTGAAAAACTGTTTTTT. Amino acids: CATHLGGVGEKLFF. This chain links TRBV5-1 with TRBJ1-4; a weak D match, TRBD1 (5 bases). Trimming pared 9 bases from V and 7 bases from J, leaving 19 bases between. Looked up from germline, CDR1 is SGHRS and CDR2 is YFSETQ. The CDR3 extends over 14 amino acids.

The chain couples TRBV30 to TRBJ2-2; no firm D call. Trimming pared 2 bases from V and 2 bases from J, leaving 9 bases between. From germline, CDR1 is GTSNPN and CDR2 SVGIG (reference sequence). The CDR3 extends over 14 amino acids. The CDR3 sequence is CAWSLGFNTGELFF. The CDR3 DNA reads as TGTGCCTGGAGTTTAGGCTTTAACACCGGGGAGCTGTTTTTT.

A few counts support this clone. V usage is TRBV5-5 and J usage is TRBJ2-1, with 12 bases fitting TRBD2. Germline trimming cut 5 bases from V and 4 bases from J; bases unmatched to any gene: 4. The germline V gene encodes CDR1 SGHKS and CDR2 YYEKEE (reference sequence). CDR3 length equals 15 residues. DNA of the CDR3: TGTGCCAGCAGTCTAACTAGCGGGGGGTACAATGAGCAGTTCTTC. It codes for CASSLTSGGYNEQFF.

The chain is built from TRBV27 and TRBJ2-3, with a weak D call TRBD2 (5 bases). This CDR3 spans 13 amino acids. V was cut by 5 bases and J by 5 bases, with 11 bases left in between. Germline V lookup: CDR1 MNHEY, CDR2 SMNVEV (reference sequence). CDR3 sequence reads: CASSNPAGDTQYF. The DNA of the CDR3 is TGTGCCAGCAGTAACCCGGCGGGAGATACGCAGTATTTT.

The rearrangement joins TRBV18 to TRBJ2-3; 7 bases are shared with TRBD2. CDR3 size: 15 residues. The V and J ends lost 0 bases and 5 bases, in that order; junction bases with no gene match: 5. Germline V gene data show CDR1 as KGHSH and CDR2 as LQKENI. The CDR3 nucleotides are TGTGCCAGCTCACCACCGGGACTACAAGGAGATACGCAGTATTTT. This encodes CASSPPGLQGDTQYF.